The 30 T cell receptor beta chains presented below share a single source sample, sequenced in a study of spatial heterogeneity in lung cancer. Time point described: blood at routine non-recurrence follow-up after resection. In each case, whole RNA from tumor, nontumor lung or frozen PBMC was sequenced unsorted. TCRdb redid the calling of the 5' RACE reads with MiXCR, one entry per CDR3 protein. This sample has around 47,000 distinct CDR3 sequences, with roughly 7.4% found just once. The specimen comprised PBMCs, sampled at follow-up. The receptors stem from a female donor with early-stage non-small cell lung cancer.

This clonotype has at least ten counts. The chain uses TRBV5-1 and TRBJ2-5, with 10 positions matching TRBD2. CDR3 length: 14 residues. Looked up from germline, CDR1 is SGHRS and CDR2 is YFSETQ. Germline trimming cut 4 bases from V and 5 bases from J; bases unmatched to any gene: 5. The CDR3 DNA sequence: TGCGCCAGCAGCGCGGGGACTAGCGAGGAGACCCAGTACTTC. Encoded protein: CASSAGTSEETQYF.

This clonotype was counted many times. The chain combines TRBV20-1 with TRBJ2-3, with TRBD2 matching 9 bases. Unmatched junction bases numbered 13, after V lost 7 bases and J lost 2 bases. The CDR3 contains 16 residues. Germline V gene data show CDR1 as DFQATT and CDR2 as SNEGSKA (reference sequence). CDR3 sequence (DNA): TGCAGTGGCAGGGCGGGGGGGCCGTCTCTCACAGATACGCAGTATTTT. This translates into CSGRAGGPSLTDTQYF.

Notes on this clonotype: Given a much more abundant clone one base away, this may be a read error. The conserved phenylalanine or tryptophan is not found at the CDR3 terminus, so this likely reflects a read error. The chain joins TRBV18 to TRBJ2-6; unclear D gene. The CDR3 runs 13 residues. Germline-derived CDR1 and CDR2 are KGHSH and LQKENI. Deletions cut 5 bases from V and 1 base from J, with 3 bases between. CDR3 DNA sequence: TGTGCCAGCTCAGAGTCTGGGGCCAACGTCCTGACTTCC. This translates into CASSESGANVLTS.

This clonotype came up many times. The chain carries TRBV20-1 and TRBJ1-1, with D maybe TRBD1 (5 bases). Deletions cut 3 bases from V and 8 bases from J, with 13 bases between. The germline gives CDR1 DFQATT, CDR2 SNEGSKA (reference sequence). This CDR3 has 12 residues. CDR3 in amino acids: CSAREPGSEAFF. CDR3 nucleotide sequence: TGCAGTGCTAGGGAGCCAGGGTCAGAAGCTTTCTTT.

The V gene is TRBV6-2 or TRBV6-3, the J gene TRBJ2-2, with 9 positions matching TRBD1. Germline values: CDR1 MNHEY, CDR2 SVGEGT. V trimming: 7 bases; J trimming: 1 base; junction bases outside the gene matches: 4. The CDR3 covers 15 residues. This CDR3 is CASKPGQGNTGELFF. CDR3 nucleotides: TGTGCCAGCAAACCGGGACAGGGGAACACCGGGGAGCTGTTTTTT.

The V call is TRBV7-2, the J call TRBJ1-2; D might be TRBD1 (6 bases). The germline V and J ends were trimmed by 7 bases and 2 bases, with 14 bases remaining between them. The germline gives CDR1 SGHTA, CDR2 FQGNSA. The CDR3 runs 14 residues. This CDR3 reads CASTSGDINYGYTF. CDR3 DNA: TGTGCCAGCACCTCAGGGGATATAAACTATGGCTACACCTTC. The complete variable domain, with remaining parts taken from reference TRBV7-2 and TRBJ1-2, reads GAGVSQSPSNKVTEKGKDVELRCDPISGHTALYWYRQSLGQGLEFLIYFQGNSAPDKSGLPSDRFSAERTGGSVSTLTIQRTQQEDSAVYLCASTSGDINYGYTFGSGTRLTVV.

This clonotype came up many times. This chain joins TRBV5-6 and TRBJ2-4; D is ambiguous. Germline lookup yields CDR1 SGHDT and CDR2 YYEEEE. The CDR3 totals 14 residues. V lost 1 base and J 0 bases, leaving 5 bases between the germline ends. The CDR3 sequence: CASSLFPAKNIQYF. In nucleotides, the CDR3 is TGTGCCAGCAGCTTGTTTCCAGCCAAAAACATTCAGTACTTC.

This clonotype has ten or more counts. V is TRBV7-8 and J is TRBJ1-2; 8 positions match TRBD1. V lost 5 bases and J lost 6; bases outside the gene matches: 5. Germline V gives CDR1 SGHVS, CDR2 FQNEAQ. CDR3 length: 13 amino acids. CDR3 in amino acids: CASSRTGMDGYTF. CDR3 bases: TGTGCCAGCAGCAGGACAGGGATGGATGGCTACACCTTC.

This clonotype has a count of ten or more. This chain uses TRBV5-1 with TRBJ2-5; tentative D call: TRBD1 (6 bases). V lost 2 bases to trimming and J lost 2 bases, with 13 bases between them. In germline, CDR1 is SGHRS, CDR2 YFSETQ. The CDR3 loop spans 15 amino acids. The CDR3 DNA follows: TGCGCCAGCAGCTTAACAGGGACCCTACAAGAGACCCAGTACTTC. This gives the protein CASSLTGTLQETQYF.

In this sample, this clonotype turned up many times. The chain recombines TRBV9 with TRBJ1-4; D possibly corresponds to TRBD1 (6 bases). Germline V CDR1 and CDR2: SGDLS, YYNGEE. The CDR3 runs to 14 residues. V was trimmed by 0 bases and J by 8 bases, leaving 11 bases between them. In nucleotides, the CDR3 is TGTGCCAGCAGCGTAGACACTCAGGGGGAAAAACTGTTTTTT. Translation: CASSVDTQGEKLFF. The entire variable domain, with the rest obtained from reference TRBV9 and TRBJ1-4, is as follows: DSGVTQTPKHLITATGQRVTLRCSPRSGDLSVYWYQQSLDQGLQFLIQYYNGEERAKGNILERFSAQQFPDLHSELNLSSLELGDSALYFCASSVDTQGEKLFFGSGTQLSVL.

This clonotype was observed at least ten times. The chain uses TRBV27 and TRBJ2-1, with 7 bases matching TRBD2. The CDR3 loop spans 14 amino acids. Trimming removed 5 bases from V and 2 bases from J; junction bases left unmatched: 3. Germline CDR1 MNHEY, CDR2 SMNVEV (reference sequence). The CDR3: CASSLGGAYNEQFF. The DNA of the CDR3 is TGTGCCAGCAGTCTGGGGGGGGCCTACAATGAGCAGTTCTTC.

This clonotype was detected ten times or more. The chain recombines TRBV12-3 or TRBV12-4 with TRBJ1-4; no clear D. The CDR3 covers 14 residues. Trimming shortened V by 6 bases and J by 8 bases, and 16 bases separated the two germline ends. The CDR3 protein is CASSPARGIEKLFF. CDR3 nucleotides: TGTGCCAGCAGCCCCGCGCGCGGGATCGAAAAACTGTTTTTT.

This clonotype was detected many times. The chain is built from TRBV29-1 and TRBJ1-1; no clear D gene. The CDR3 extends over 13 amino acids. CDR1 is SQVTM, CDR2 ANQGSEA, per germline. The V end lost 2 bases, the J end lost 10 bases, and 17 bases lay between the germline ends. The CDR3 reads CSVEYNRRLGAFF. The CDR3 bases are TGCAGCGTTGAATATAATAGGAGATTGGGAGCTTTCTTT.

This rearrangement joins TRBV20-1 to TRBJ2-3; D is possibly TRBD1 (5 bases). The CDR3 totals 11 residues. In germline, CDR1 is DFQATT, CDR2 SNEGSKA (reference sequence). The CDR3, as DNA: TGCGGGGCAGGTTTTGGAGATACGCAGTATTTT. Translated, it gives CGAGFGDTQYF.

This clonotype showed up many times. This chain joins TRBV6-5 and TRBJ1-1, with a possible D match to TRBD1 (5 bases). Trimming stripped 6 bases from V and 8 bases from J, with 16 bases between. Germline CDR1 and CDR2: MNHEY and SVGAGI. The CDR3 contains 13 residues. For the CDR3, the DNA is TGTGCCAGCAGCTGGCAGGGTGGGAAGGAAGCTTTCTTT. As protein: CASSWQGGKEAFF.

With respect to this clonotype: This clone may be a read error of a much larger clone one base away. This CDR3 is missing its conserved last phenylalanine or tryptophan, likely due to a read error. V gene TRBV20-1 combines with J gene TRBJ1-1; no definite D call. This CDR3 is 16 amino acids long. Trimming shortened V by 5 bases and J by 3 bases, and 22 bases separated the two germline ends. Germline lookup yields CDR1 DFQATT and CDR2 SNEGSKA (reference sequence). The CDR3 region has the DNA TGCAGTGCTTCGAGGTTTCCGAGGGATAGAGACACTGAAGCTTTCCTT. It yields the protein CSASRFPRDRDTEAFL.

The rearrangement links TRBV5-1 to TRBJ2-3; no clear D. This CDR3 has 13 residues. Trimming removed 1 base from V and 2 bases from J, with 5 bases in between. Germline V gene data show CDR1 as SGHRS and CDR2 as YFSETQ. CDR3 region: CASSLSFTDTQYF. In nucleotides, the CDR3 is TGCGCCAGCAGCTTGTCATTCACAGATACGCAGTATTTT.

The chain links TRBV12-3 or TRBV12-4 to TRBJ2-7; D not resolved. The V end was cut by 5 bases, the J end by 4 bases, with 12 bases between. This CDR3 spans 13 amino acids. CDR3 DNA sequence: TGTGCCAGCAGTCGCCCCGGGCCGTACGAGCAGTACTTC. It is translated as CASSRPGPYEQYF.

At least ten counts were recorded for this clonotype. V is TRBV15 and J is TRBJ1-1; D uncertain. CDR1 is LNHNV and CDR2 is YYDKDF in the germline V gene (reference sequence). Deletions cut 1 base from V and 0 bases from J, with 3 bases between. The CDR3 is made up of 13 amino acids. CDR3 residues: CATSRALNTEAFF. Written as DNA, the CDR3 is TGTGCCACCAGCAGAGCGCTGAACACTGAAGCTTTCTTT.

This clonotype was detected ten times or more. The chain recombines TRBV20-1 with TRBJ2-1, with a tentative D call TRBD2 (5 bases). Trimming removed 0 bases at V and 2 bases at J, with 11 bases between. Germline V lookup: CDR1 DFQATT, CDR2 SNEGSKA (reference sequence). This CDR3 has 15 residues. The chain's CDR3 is CSARESHGTYNEQFF. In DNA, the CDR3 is TGCAGTGCTAGAGAATCCCACGGGACCTACAATGAGCAGTTCTTC.

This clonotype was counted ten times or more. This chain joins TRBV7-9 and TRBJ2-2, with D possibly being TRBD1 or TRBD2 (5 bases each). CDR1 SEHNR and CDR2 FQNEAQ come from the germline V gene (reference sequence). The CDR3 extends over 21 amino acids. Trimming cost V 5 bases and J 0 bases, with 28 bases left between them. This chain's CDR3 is CASSPPFPPFRGVTNTGELFF. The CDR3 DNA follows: TGTGCCAGCAGCCCCCCTTTTCCTCCGTTCAGAGGGGTGACGAACACCGGGGAGCTGTTTTTT.

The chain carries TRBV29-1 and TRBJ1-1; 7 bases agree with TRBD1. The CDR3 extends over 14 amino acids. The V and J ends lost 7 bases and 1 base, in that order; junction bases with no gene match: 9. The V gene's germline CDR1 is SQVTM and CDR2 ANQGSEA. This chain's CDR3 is CSAGTDSSNTEAFF. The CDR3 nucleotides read TGCAGCGCCGGGACAGACTCTTCGAACACTGAAGCTTTCTTT.

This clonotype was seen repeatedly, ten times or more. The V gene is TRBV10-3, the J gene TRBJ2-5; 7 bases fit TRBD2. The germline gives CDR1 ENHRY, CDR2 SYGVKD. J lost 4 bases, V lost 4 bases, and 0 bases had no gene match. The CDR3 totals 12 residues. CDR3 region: CAISAGGETQYF. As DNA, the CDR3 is TGTGCCATCAGTGCGGGGGGAGAGACCCAGTACTTC.

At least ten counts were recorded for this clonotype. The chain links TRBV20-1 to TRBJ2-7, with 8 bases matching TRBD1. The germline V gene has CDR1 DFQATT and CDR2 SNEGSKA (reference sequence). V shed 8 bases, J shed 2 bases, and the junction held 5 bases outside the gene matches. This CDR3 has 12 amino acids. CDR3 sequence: CSLYRGTYEQYF. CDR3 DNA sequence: TGCAGTCTATACAGGGGGACCTACGAGCAGTACTTC.

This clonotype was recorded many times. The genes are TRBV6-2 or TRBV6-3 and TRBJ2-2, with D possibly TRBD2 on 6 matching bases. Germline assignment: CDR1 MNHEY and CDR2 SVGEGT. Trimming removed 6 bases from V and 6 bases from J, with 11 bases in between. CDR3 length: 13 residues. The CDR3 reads CASSSSVPGELFF. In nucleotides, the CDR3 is TGTGCCAGCAGCTCTAGCGTCCCCGGGGAGCTGTTTTTT.

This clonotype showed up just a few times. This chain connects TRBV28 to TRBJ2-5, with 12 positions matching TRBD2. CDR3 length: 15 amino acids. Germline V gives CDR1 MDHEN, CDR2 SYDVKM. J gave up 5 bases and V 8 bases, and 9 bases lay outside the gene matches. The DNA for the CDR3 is TGTGCCAGCGGAACCCCTAGCGGGGGGGCGGAGACCCAGTACTTC. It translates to CASGTPSGGAETQYF.

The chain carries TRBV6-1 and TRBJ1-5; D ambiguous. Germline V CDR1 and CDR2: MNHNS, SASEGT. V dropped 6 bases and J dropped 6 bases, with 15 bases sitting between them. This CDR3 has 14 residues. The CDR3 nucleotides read TGTGCCAGCAGCCCCGCCTGGGTCAGTCAGCCCCAGCATTTT. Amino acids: CASSPAWVSQPQHF.

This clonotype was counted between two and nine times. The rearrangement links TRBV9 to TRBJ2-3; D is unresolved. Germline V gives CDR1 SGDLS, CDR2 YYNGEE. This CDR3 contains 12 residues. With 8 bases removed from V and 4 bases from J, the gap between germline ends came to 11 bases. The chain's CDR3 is CASRGPADTQYF. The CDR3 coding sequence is TGTGCCAGTAGAGGCCCAGCAGATACGCAGTATTTT.

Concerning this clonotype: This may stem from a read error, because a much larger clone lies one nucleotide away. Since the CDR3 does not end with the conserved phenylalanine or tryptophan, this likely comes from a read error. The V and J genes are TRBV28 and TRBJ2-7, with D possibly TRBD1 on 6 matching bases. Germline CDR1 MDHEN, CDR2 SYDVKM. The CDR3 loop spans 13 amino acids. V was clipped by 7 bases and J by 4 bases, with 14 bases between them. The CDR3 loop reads CASMPGHTYEQYI. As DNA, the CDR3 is TGTGCCAGCATGCCGGGACACACTTACGAGCAGTACATC.

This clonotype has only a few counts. The CDR3 DNA is TGTGCCAGCAGAGACTGGGGGGTACAAGAGACCCAGTACTTC. It yields the protein CASRDWGVQETQYF. This sequence joins TRBV2 and TRBJ2-5; D is possibly TRBD2 (6 bases). Germline CDR1 and CDR2: SNHLY and FYNNEI. This CDR3 has 14 residues. The germline V and J ends were trimmed by 6 bases and 2 bases, with 13 bases remaining between them.